The 11 T cell receptor beta chains reported below all come from one sample, sequenced in a study of metastatic and nonmetastatic thyroid tumors. From the PCR reads, TCRdb re-called clones with MiXCR. Of some 33,000 clones detected, approximately 7.4% appear once; the ten largest clones hold 40% to 50%. Prior to thyroid surgery, none of the patients had received any treatment. Sequenced: blood. The source is a female donor with papillary thyroid cancer or a benign thyroid nodule (not recorded which). Some clones in this sample may be carry-over from other donors' samples.

A note on this clone: A read error may account for a junction end that differs from germline. The chain recombines TRBV18 with TRBJ2-7, with D perhaps TRBD1 (5 bases). The CDR3 has 12 amino acids. Germline V lookup: CDR1 KGHSH, CDR2 LQKENI. CDR3 nucleotide sequence: TGTGCCAGCCCACCATACCAGGGCGAGCAGTACTTC. Translating gives CASPPYQGEQYF.

This clone was recorded many times. The V call is TRBV19, the J call TRBJ1-2; D unresolved. Germline CDR1 LNHDA, CDR2 SQIVND (reference sequence). V was clipped by 1 base and J by 4 bases, with 7 bases between them. The CDR3 totals 13 residues. The CDR3 DNA sequence: TGTGCCAGTAGTATAGGGTCAACCTATGGCTACACCTTC. Protein sequence: CASSIGSTYGYTF.

This clone came up many times. This chain links TRBV5-1 with TRBJ1-4, with D maybe TRBD1 (5 bases). The CDR3 has 16 amino acids. Trimming cost V 3 bases and J 0 bases, with 12 bases left between them. From germline, CDR1 is SGHRS and CDR2 YFSETQ. The CDR3 coding sequence is TGCGCCAGCAGCTACAGTGGGGCCACAACTAATGAAAAACTGTTTTTT. Its protein product is CASSYSGATTNEKLFF.

This clone was seen repeatedly, ten times or more. V is TRBV5-1 and J is TRBJ1-6; D gene unclear. There are 14 residues in the CDR3. V lost 0 bases to trimming and J lost 10 bases, with 11 bases between them. The germline V gene encodes CDR1 SGHRS and CDR2 YFSETQ. CDR3 nucleotide sequence: TGCGCCAGCAGCTTGGAGTTGGGTGCATCACCCCTCCACTTT. Translated, it gives CASSLELGASPLHF.

This chain connects TRBV20-1 to TRBJ2-5; D unresolved. V gave up 6 bases and J gave up 4 bases, with 9 bases separating them. CDR3 length: 11 residues. CDR1 and CDR2 (germline): DFQATT, SNEGSKA (reference sequence). The DNA of the CDR3 is TGCAGTGCCGCCCCGATAGAGACCCAGTACTTC. This sequence encodes CSAAPIETQYF.

Comments on this clone: This may be a read error: a much more frequent sequence differs by one nucleotide. The V and J genes are TRBV20-1 and TRBJ2-7; D not resolved. Trimming removed 2 bases from V and 2 bases from J, with 13 bases in between. CDR1 DFQATT and CDR2 SNEGSKA come from the germline V gene (reference sequence). The CDR3 length is 14 residues. The CDR3 region has the DNA TGCAGTGCTAGAAGGTGGGTCTATCCCTACGAGCAGTACTTC. Its translation: CSARRWVYPYEQYF.

This clone was found many times. V gene TRBV12-3 or TRBV12-4 combines with J gene TRBJ1-4, with D unresolved. The V end was cut by 6 bases, the J end by 8 bases, with 10 bases between. The CDR3 runs 12 residues. The CDR3 reads CASSLTKEKLFF. In DNA form, the CDR3 reads TGTGCCAGCAGCCTCACGAAGGAAAAACTGTTTTTT.

This clone showed up many times. CDR3 in DNA: TGTGCCAGCAGCCGAAGTCTGGGGCAGGGGTCGCAAACAGATACGCAGTATTTT. Its protein product is CASSRSLGQGSQTDTQYF. The chain employs TRBV28 and TRBJ2-3; D is possibly TRBD1 (6 bases). From germline, CDR1 is MDHEN and CDR2 SYDVKM. The CDR3 runs 18 residues. Trimming removed 6 bases at V and 3 bases at J, with 25 bases between.

The chain links TRBV6-2 or TRBV6-3 to TRBJ1-4; D perhaps matches TRBD1 (5 bases). This CDR3 has 14 residues. Germline values: CDR1 MNHEY, CDR2 SVGEGT. V was trimmed by 2 bases and J by 7 bases, leaving 11 bases between them. CDR3 residues: CASSYRGRSEKLFF. DNA of the CDR3: TGTGCCAGCAGTTACAGGGGACGGAGTGAAAAACTGTTTTTT.

This clone was counted at least ten times. At the DNA level, this CDR3 is encoded by other sequences in the same sample as well. The chain recombines TRBV6-1 with TRBJ2-7; 9 bases line up with TRBD1. Per the germline V gene, CDR1 is MNHNS and CDR2 is SASEGT. After removal of 5 bases from V and 1 base from J, the junction contained 12 bases not matched to a gene. The CDR3 is 17 amino acids. The CDR3 region has the DNA TGTGCCAGCAGTCGGACCCCCCCGGGACAGGGATCCTACGAGCAGTACTTC. Its protein is CASSRTPPGQGSYEQYF.

This clone came up many times. CDR3 nucleotide sequence: TGTGCCAGCAGCAAGACAGGGGGCGTCGCAGATACGCAGTATTTT. Its protein is CASSKTGGVADTQYF. J is TRBJ2-3 and V is TRBV5-6, with 10 positions matching TRBD1. V lost 4 bases and J lost 4; bases outside the gene matches: 6. Per the germline V gene, CDR1 is SGHDT and CDR2 is YYEEEE. The length of the CDR3 is 15 residues.